The entry below gives a single T cell receptor (beta chain) sequence along with its context. This clone was picked up a small number of times. Its antigen is currently not known. No base quality values were provided; no much bigger clone lies one nucleotide off. In the germline V gene (reference sequence), CDR1 corresponds to MNHEY and CDR2 to SMNVEV. The CDR3 spans 15 residues, from the cysteine through the phenylalanine. Of all the DNA, just the CDR3 is kept, 45 bases in frame from base 1. The sample comes from a study of Ad26.COV2.S vaccination and SARS-CoV-2 variants (dated by TCRdb to 2020 to 2023). Looking at the study overall: Donors in the vaccine arm were drawn from COV1001, a phase I-IIa trial of Ad26.COV2.S in healthy adults that was multicentre, randomized, double-blind and placebo-controlled. Dosing of Ad26.COV2.S was intramuscular, at either 5x10^10 or 1x10^11 viral particles, delivered as one shot or as two shots spaced 56 days apart. The specificity and breadth of SARS-CoV-2-reactive T cell receptors after Ad26.COV2.S vaccination were assessed by TCRbeta repertoire sequencing. A total of roughly 30 samples were included in the TCR-sequenced set, comprising roughly 19 Ad26.COV2.S vaccine recipients, 5 placebo recipients and 8 SARS-CoV-2 convalescent individuals. Trial participants were randomized into five groups of five, in which low-dose or high-dose Ad26.COV2.S was given once or twice, or placebo was given on both occasions. Investigators remained blinded to trial group allocation during experiments and outcome assessment.

Results and caveats for the whole study, not just this receptor: It was noted by the authors that total T cell responses may have been underestimated by the TCR breadth and depth analyses. Vaccine and placebo recipients had comparable non-spike TCR breadth, which fits with the vaccine containing only spike. After vaccination, substantial breadth of spike-specific CD8+ and CD4+ T cell responses was reported. Comparing responses between vaccine doses or regimens was not something the study was powered to do. Compared with placebo recipients, Ad26.COV2.S recipients showed higher spike-specific TCR breadth (P = 0.0014).

The immunoSEQ Assay was the method used to sequence TCRbeta CDR3 regions. After extraction, genomic DNA underwent amplification by bias-controlled multiplex PCR, followed by high-throughput sequencing. In the source study's methods: To quantify the absolute abundance of every unique TCRbeta CDR3 region, sequences were collapsed and filtered. T cell fraction was estimated by normalizing TCRbeta template counts to usable DNA, with usable DNA measured through amplification of reference genes found in all nucleated cells. Repertoire TCRs were annotated as SARS-CoV-2-specific by exact matching of V gene, CDR3 amino acid sequence and J gene to a known reactive TCR set. MIRA supplied the reference SARS-CoV-2 TCR set, which was filtered for enrichment in COVID-19-positive ImmuneCODE repertoires so that public or cross-reactive TCRs were removed. Drawing on the MIRA antigens, annotated TCRs were analysed further at the level of specific ORF or position within ORF. Breadth was defined as the number of annotated unique rearrangements divided by the total number of unique productive rearrangements, and depth was defined as the summed frequency of the annotated unique rearrangements. Group comparisons of TCR breadth used two-sided Wilcoxon rank-sum tests. This immuneACCESS table, as held by TCRdb, lists in-frame sequences with V and J called but not all clones. Of the missing ones, under half trace to an unresolved V gene in checked studies; the others have no known cause. V and J calls plus clone size are reproduced from that table; the DNA served to infer D and trimming. Across this sample there are more than 300,000 clones, with around four fifths seen only once. The ten largest clonotypes hold around 2.2% of the sample.

What this sample's treatment or condition label stands for: approximately 18 received Ad26.COV2.S at low or high dose, single or two shots; a few received placebo; per-sample allocation not given. Repertoires of vaccine and placebo recipients were sequenced from samples taken on day 63 after the first injection. Between 29 July and 7 August 2020, Cohort 1b enrolled 20 to 30 adults aged 18-55 years at one site in Boston, USA. Ad26.COV2.S was a replication-incompetent adenovirus type 26 vector expressing a prefusion-stabilized SARS-CoV-2 spike protein from the original Wuhan strain. The rearrangement combines TRBV27 with TRBJ2-2, with 7 bases in between that match TRBD2. Sequencing used peripheral blood, obtained in a trial of Ad26.COV2.S vaccine versus placebo. The clonotype was recovered from a person aged 18-65 years who received the Ad26.COV2.S COVID-19 vaccine or a placebo. The CDR3 protein sequence reads: CVPPRGGEITGELFF. The nucleotides read TGTGTCCCGCCCCGCGGGGGAGAGATCACCGGGGAGCTGTTTTTT.